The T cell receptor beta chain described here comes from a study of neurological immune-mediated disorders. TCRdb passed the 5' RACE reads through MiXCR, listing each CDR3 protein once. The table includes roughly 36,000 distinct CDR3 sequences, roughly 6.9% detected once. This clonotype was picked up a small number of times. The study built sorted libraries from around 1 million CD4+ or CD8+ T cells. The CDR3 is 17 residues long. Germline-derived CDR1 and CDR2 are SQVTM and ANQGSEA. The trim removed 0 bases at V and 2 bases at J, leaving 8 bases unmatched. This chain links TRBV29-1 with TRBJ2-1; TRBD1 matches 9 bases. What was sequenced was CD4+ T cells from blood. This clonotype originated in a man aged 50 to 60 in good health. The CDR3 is CSVEDVFGTGTYNEQFF. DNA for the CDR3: TGCAGCGTTGAAGATGTTTTCGGGACAGGGACCTACAATGAGCAGTTCTTC.